This T cell receptor (beta chain) stems from a study of T cell repertoires in cytomegalovirus infection. Across the whole study: Selection of CMV epitopes for the study included recently identified HLA-C-restricted and well-studied HLA-B-restricted ones. Notes on the study in general: Clonotypes of TCR beta that were HLA-C-restricted and CMV-specific dominated the ex vivo response.

V lost 0 bases and J 4 bases, leaving 7 bases between the germline ends. The CDR3 length is 13 residues. Per germline, CDR1 DFQATT and CDR2 SNEGSKA (reference sequence). MiXCR was run by TCRdb on the reads, yielding one entry per CDR3 protein. The repertoire consists of 700,000 to 950,000 distinct CDR3 sequences, with about 33% occurring once and the leading ten covering roughly 12%. As for this clonotype: Antigen: not known.

This clonotype was obtained from a human donor in good health (CMV status not recorded). Some clones in this sample may be carry-over from other donors' samples. The sample in question was cultured CD8+ T cells from PBMCs, obtained from culture after CMV antigen stimulation. The V call is TRBV20-1, the J call TRBJ2-1, with D unresolved. CDR3 DNA sequence: TGCAGTGCTAGAGATAGCCTATACAATGAGCAGTTCTTC. Amino acids: CSARDSLYNEQFF.